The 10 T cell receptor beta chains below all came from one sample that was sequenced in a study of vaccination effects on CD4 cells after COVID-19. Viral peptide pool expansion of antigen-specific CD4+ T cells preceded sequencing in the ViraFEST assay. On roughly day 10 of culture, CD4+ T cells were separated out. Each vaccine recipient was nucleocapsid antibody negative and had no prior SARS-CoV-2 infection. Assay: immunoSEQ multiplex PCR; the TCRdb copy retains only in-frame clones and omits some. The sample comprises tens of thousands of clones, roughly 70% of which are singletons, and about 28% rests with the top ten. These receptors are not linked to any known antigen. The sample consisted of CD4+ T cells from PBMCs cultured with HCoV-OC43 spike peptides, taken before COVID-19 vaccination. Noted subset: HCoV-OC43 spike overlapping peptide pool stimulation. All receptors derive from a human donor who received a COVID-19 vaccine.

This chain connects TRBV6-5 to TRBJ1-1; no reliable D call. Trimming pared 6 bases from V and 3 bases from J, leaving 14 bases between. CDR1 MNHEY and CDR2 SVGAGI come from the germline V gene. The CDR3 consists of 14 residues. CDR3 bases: TGTGCCAGCAGGGGTCTCCGGACGGACACTGAAGCTTTCTTT. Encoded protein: CASRGLRTDTEAFF.

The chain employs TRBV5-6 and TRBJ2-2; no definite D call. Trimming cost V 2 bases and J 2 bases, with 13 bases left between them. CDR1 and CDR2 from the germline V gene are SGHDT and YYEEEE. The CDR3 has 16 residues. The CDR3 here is CASSFGLRANTGELFF. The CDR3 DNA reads TGTGCCAGCAGCTTTGGGCTCCGGGCTAACACCGGGGAGCTGTTTTTT.

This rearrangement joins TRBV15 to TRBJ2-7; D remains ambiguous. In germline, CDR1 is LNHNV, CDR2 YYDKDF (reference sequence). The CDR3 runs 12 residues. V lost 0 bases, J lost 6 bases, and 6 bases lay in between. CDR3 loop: CATSRDAVEQYF. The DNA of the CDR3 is TGTGCCACCAGCAGAGATGCGGTCGAGCAGTACTTC. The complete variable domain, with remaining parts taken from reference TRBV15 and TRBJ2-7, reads DAMVIQNPRYQVTQFGKPVTLSCSQTLNHNVMYWYQQKSSQAPKLLFHYYDKDFNNEADTPDNFQSRRPNTSFCFLDIRSPGLGDTAMYLCATSRDAVEQYFGPGTRLTVT.

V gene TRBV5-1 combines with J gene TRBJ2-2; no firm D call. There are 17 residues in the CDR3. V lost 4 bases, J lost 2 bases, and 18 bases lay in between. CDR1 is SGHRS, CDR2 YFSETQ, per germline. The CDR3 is CASSPLPGNRNTGELFF. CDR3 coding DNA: TGCGCCAGCAGCCCGCTCCCTGGGAATCGAAACACCGGGGAGCTGTTTTTT.

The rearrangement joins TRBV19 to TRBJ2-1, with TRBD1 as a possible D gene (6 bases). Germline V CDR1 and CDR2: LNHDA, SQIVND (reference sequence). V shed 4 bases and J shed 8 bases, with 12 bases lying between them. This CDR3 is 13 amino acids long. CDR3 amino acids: CASSSTGFDEQFF. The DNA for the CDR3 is TGTGCCAGTAGTAGTACAGGGTTCGATGAGCAGTTCTTC.

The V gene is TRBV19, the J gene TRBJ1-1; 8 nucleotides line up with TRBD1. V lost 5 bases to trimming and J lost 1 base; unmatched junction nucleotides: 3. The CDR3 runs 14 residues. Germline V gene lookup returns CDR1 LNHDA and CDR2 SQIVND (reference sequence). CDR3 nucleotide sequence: TGTGCCAGTAGTCGACAGGGGTCGAACACTGAAGCTTTCTTT. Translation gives CASSRQGSNTEAFF.

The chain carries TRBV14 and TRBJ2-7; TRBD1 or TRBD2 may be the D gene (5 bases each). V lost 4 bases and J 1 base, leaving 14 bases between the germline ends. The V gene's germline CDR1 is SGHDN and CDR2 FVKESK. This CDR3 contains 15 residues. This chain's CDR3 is CASSPWDGSSYEQYF. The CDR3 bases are TGTGCCAGCAGCCCGTGGGACGGGTCTTCCTACGAGCAGTACTTC.

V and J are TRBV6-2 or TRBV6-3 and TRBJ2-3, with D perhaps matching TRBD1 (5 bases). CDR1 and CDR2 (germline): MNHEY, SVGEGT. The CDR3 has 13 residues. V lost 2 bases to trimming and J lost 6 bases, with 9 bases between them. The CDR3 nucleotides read TGTGCCAGCAGTTACCAGGGATGGGATACGCAGTATTTT. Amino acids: CASSYQGWDTQYF.

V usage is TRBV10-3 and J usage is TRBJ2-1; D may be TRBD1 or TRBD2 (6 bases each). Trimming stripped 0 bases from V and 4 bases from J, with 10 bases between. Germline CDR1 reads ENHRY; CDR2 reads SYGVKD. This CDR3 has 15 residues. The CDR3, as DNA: TGTGCCATCAGTGAGTCGAGGGGGGAGTACAATGAGCAGTTCTTC. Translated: CAISESRGEYNEQFF.

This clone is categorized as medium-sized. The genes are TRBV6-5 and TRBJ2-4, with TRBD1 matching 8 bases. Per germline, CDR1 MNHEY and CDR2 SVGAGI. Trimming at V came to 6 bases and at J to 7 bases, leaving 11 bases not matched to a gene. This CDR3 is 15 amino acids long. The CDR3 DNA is TGTGCCAGCAGATTGACAGGGGCGGTCGGGAACATTCAGTACTTC. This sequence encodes CASRLTGAVGNIQYF.